These 8 T cell receptor beta chains came from one sample sequenced in a study of blood T cell repertoires in COVID-19. TCRdb's copy holds only in-frame clones and misses some; the assay was immunoSEQ multiplex PCR. The data contain over 65,000 clones, 90% of them singletons. Specimen: peripheral blood. All receptors derive from a woman older than 75 with acute or convalescent COVID-19.

This clone appeared a single time. J is TRBJ1-1 and V is TRBV2; D remains ambiguous. CDR1 is SNHLY and CDR2 is FYNNEI in the germline V gene. V gave up 3 bases and J gave up 9 bases, with 17 bases separating them. The CDR3 has 14 residues. CDR3 loop: CASSESLTRWQAFF. DNA for the CDR3: TGTGCCAGCAGTGAGTCTTTGACACGGTGGCAAGCTTTCTTT.

This chain uses TRBV28 with TRBJ2-1; unclear D gene. This CDR3 contains 14 residues. Trimming took off 0 bases at V and 9 bases at J, with 12 bases between the two ends. CDR1 is MDHEN and CDR2 is SYDVKM in the germline V gene. CDR3 DNA sequence: TGTGCCAGCAGTTTATGGGCACGTTCCCCTGAGCAGTTCTTC. Protein sequence: CASSLWARSPEQFF.

The rearrangement links TRBV5-4 to TRBJ1-2, with TRBD1 as a possible D gene (5 bases). V was trimmed by 0 bases and J by 8 bases, leaving 14 bases between them. Germline V lookup: CDR1 SGHNT, CDR2 YYREEE (reference sequence). This CDR3 has 14 residues. The CDR3 sequence: CASSLDSQGGGYTF. CDR3 sequence (DNA): TGTGCCAGCAGCTTGGACTCCCAGGGCGGAGGCTACACCTTC.

This chain's CDR3 is CASTGTRLQYNEQFF. The CDR3 nucleotides read TGTGCCAGTACCGGGACTAGACTGCAATACAATGAGCAGTTCTTC. The gene calls are TRBV19 and TRBJ2-1, with TRBD2 matching over 8 bases. Germline V CDR1 and CDR2: LNHDA, SQIVND (reference sequence). This CDR3 has 15 amino acids. The V gene end was trimmed by 7 bases and the J gene end by 4 bases; junction bases not matched to a gene: 9.

The chain combines TRBV7-8 with TRBJ1-5, with 9 nucleotides matching TRBD1. The CDR3 spans 15 residues. Trimming cost V 4 bases and J 7 bases; bases outside gene matches: 8. Germline V CDR1 and CDR2: SGHVS, FQNEAQ. The DNA for the CDR3 is TGTGCCAGCAGCTCCTCGACAGGGGGTGTCCAGCCCCAGCATTTT. Its protein product is CASSSSTGGVQPQHF.

The chain recombines TRBV6-2 or TRBV6-3 with TRBJ1-6; the D is unclear. The CDR3 runs 14 residues. The V end was cut by 2 bases, the J end by 4 bases, with 6 bases between. CDR1 is MNHEY, CDR2 SVGEGT, per germline. The CDR3 region has the DNA TGTGCCAGCAGTTACGGGCCGTATAATTCACCCCTCCACTTT. Amino acid sequence: CASSYGPYNSPLHF.

The chain couples TRBV5-1 to TRBJ1-1; perhaps TRBD1 as D (6 bases). Germline CDR1 and CDR2: SGHRS and YFSETQ. Trimming took 4 bases from V and 5 from J, leaving 15 bases between them. The CDR3 spans 14 residues. DNA for the CDR3: TGCGCCAGCAGCGCGAAGGGGGGAGGGACTGAAGCTTTCTTT. Translated, it gives CASSAKGGGTEAFF.

The chain is built from TRBV4-3 and TRBJ2-3, with D unclear. Germline V gene data show CDR1 as LGHNA and CDR2 as YSLEER. The CDR3 is 15 residues long. Trimming took off 0 bases at V and 2 bases at J, with 9 bases between the two ends. The CDR3 bases are TGCGCCAGCAGCCAAGAGCCCTATCTCACAGATACGCAGTATTTT. Translation gives CASSQEPYLTDTQYF.